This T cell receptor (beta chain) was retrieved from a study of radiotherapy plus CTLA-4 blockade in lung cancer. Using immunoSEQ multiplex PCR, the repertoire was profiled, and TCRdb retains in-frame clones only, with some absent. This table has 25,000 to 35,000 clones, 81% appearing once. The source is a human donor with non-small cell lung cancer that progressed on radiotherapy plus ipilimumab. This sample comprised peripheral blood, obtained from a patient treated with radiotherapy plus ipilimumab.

The chain's CDR3 is CSATELGYTF. Here the CDR3 DNA reads TGCAGTGCTACCGAGTTGGGCTACACCTTC. This sequence joins TRBV20-1 and TRBJ1-2; D remains ambiguous. The CDR3 sequence is 10 residues long. Germline V gene sequence: CDR1 DFQATT, CDR2 SNEGSKA (reference sequence). Trimming took off 4 bases at V and 8 bases at J, with 8 bases between the two ends.